This T cell receptor (beta chain) appears in the sequencing data of a study of blood T cell repertoires in COVID-19. There are 13 residues in the CDR3. Germline CDR1 and CDR2: LGHNA and YNFKEQ. Trimming stripped 4 bases from V and 0 bases from J, with 6 bases between. Clones were read by immunoSEQ multiplex PCR, and TCRdb kept only the in-frame ones, dropping some. The sample consists of a few hundred thousand clones, 70% to 90% of them appearing once. This rearrangement joins TRBV4-2 to TRBJ1-1; D is unclear. Source material: PBMCs or T cells enriched from blood (not recorded which). The sequence derives from a woman in her fifties or sixties who had recovered from COVID-19. The CDR3 here is CASSLQMNTEAFF. The DNA for the CDR3 is TGTGCCAGCAGCCTCCAGATGAACACTGAAGCTTTCTTT.